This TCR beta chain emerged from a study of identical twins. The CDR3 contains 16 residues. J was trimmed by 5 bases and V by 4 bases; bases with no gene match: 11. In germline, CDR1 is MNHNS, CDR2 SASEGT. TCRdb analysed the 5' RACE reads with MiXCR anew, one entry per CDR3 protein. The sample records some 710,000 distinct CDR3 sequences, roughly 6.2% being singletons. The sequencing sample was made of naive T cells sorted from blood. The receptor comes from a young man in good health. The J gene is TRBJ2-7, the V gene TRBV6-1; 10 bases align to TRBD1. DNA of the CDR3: TGTGCCAGCAGTGTAACCGGGACAGGGGTCCCCCACGAGCAGTACGTC. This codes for CASSVTGTGVPHEQYV.